The clone carrying this T cell receptor beta chain turned up a few times. TCR beta CDR3 region amplification was performed from RNA transcripts. First-round RT-PCR of the TCR CDR3 relied on the HTBI primer set. TCRdb processed the multiplex PCR reads anew with MiXCR; each CDR3 protein has one entry. The top ten hold nearly 8.5% of the sample, which has about 540,000 distinct CDR3 sequences, under 60% seen once. This sample was included in a study of T cells in Graves' hyperthyroidism and ophthalmopathy. The CDR3 sequence is 15 residues long. Trimming removed 0 bases from V and 4 bases from J, with 12 bases in between. From germline, CDR1 is SGHTA and CDR2 FQGNSA.

The genes are TRBV7-2 and TRBJ1-1, with D unclear. The clonotype was recovered from a woman between 18 and 30 years old with Graves' hyperthyroidism. The specimen was peripheral blood or thyroid tissue (not recorded which). The chain's CDR3 is CASSLALGGSTEAFF. Written as DNA, the CDR3 is TGTGCCAGCAGCTTAGCGCTGGGCGGGAGCACTGAAGCTTTCTTT.